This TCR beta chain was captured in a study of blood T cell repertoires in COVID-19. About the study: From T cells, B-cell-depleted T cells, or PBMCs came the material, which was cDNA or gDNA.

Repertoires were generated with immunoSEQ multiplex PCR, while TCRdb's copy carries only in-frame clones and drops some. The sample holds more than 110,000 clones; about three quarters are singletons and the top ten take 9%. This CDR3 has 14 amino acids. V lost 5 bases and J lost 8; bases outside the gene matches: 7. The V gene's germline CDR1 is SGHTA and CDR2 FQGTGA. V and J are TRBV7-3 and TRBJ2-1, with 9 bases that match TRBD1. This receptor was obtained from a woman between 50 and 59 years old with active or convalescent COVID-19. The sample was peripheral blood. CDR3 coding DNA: TGTGCCAGCAGCCCACCGGGACAGGGCGATGAGCAGTTCTTC. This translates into CASSPPGQGDEQFF. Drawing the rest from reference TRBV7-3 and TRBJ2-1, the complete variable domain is GAGVSQTPSNKVTEKGKYVELRCDPISGHTALYWYRQSLGQGPEFLIYFQGTGAADDSGLPNDRFFAVRPEGSVSTLKIQRTERGDSAVYLCASSPPGQGDEQFFGPGTRLTVL.